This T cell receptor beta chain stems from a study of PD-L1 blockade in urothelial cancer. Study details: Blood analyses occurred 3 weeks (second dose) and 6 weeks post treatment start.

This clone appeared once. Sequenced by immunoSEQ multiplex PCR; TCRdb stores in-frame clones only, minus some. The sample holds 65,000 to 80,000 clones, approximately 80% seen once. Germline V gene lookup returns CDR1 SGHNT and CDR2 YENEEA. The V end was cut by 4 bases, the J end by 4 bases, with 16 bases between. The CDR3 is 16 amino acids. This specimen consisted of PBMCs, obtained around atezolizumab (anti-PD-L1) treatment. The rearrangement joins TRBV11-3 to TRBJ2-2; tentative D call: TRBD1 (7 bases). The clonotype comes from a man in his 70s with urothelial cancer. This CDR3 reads CASSSGGGAGTGELFF. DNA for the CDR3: TGTGCCAGCAGCTCTGGAGGGGGCGCTGGCACCGGGGAGCTGTTTTTT.